The 23 T cell receptor beta chains below come from one sample, sequenced in a study of Tregs in tolerant kidney transplant recipients. Some clones are missing from TCRdb's copy, which holds only in-frame ones; the method was immunoSEQ multiplex PCR. The sample gives some 66,000 clones, roughly 92% of which show up once; roughly 11% is in the top ten. Material: CD8+ T cells from blood, obtained before the transplant. The receptors originated from a human donor who received a combined kidney and bone marrow transplant.

This chain connects TRBV4-1 to TRBJ2-5; perhaps TRBD1 as D (5 bases). Germline CDR1 reads MGHRA; CDR2 reads YSYEKL. There are 17 residues in the CDR3. V was pared by 2 bases and J by 9 bases, with 25 bases between. The CDR3 is CASSQIPPIVRTTAQYF. In DNA, the CDR3 is TGCGCCAGCAGCCAAATACCTCCTATAGTCCGGACAACGGCCCAGTACTTC.

The rearrangement links TRBV5-1 to TRBJ2-7, with TRBD1 matching over 9 bases. The CDR3 length is 14 residues. V was clipped by 3 bases and J by 3 bases; unmatched bases: 4. Germline V gene data show CDR1 as SGHRS and CDR2 as YFSETQ. CDR3 region: CASSYGTGNYEQYF. CDR3 nucleotides: TGCGCCAGCAGCTACGGGACAGGGAACTACGAGCAGTACTTC.

V is TRBV7-9 and J is TRBJ1-5; 8 positions agree with TRBD1. From germline, CDR1 is SEHNR and CDR2 FQNEAQ (reference sequence). Trimming cost V 2 bases and J 10 bases; bases outside gene matches: 10. The CDR3 totals 15 residues. CDR3 nucleotide sequence: TGTGCCAGCAGCTTATTGGGGACAGGCTCCTACCCCCAGCATTTT. It codes for CASSLLGTGSYPQHF.

This clone was picked up a small number of times. The J gene is TRBJ1-2, the V gene TRBV2, with no clear D. V lost 1 base and J lost 4, with 10 bases in between. CDR3 length: 14 residues. Germline V CDR1 and CDR2: SNHLY, FYNNEI. The CDR3 spells CASSEGLQPYGYTF. CDR3 coding DNA: TGTGCCAGCAGTGAAGGGTTACAGCCCTATGGCTACACCTTC.

The chain carries TRBV27 and TRBJ2-7, with D possibly TRBD1 on 5 matching bases. V lost 3 bases to trimming and J lost 3 bases, with 9 bases between them. CDR3 length: 13 residues. Germline V gene lookup returns CDR1 MNHEY and CDR2 SMNVEV (reference sequence). The CDR3 here is CASSLGLVYEQYF. DNA for the CDR3: TGTGCCAGCAGTTTGGGGCTAGTCTACGAGCAGTACTTC.

This sequence joins TRBV6-5 and TRBJ1-3; 8 nucleotides align to TRBD1. The V gene end was trimmed by 8 bases and the J gene end by 11 bases; junction bases not matched to a gene: 11. Germline V gene sequence: CDR1 MNHEY, CDR2 SVGAGI. CDR3 length: 13 amino acids. The CDR3 reads CASLLGQEEAIYF. CDR3 coding DNA: TGTGCCAGCCTCTTGGGACAGGAGGAAGCCATATATTTT.

The table lists this clone with a count of one. The chain carries TRBV7-6 and TRBJ2-5; TRBD1 agrees at 7 bases. The DNA end lines up better with TRBJ2-7; the J call may be wrong. The V gene's germline CDR1 is SGHVS and CDR2 FNYEAQ. This CDR3 comprises 13 residues. Here the CDR3 reads CASSWTGNYEQYF. CDR3 sequence (DNA): TGTGCCAGCAGCTGGACAGGAAATTACGAGCAGTACTTC.

Only one count was recorded for this clone. J is TRBJ2-1 and V is TRBV11-2; TRBD2 aligns across 10 bases. Germline values: CDR1 SGHAT, CDR2 FQNNGV. J gave up 8 bases and V 1 base, and 8 bases lay outside the gene matches. This CDR3 is 16 amino acids long. For the CDR3, the DNA is TGTGCCAGCAGCTTAGTGAGCGGGGGGGCCAACTATGAGCAGTTCTTC. Protein sequence: CASSLVSGGANYEQFF.

The chain has TRBV6-5 and TRBJ2-7, with D possibly matching TRBD1 (5 bases). V lost 6 bases, J lost 0 bases, and 15 bases lay in between. This CDR3 is built from 15 residues. The germline V gene has CDR1 MNHEY and CDR2 SVGAGI. The CDR3, as DNA: TGTGCCAGCAGGACAGACAGAAACTTCTCCTACGAGCAGTACTTC. Protein sequence: CASRTDRNFSYEQYF.

This chain joins TRBV2 and TRBJ2-3; D gene ambiguous. CDR3 length: 16 residues. V lost 3 bases and J lost 5, with 18 bases in between. CDR1 is SNHLY, CDR2 FYNNEI, per germline. The CDR3 coding sequence is TGTGCCAGCAGTGACGTCCCCAGCTCGTCAGGAGATACGCAGTATTTT. Amino acid sequence: CASSDVPSSSGDTQYF.

The CDR3 here is CASSQDTFGVANTGELFF. The DNA of the CDR3 is TGCGCCAGCAGCCAAGATACCTTCGGAGTAGCGAACACCGGGGAGCTGTTTTTT. J is TRBJ2-2 and V is TRBV4-3, with unresolved D. V was clipped by 0 bases and J by 0 bases, with 14 bases between them. This CDR3 is built from 18 residues. Germline lookup yields CDR1 LGHNA and CDR2 YSLEER.

The chain recombines TRBV7-6 with TRBJ2-7, with D possibly matching TRBD1 (5 bases). This CDR3 is 12 amino acids long. The germline V and J ends were trimmed by 5 bases and 6 bases, with 11 bases remaining between them. Germline V gene data show CDR1 as SGHVS and CDR2 as FNYEAQ. The CDR3 reads CASSTRQGEQYF. The CDR3 DNA reads TGTGCCAGCAGCACCCGCCAGGGCGAGCAGTACTTC.

This chain links TRBV25-1 with TRBJ2-1, with a weak D call TRBD2 (6 bases). Germline CDR1 MGHDK, CDR2 SYGVNS. Trimming left V 5 bases short and J 6 bases short, with 11 bases between. The CDR3 loop spans 13 amino acids. CDR3 DNA: TGTGCCAGCAGTACCCCCGGGGGCAATGAGCAGTTCTTC. Its protein is CASSTPGGNEQFF.

The chain uses TRBV2 and TRBJ1-2, with 7 bases aligning to TRBD1. The CDR3 covers 12 residues. Germline-derived CDR1 and CDR2 are SNHLY and FYNNEI. The V gene end was trimmed by 6 bases and the J gene end by 2 bases; junction bases not matched to a gene: 0. CDR3 loop: CASRTGNYGYTF. CDR3 nucleotide sequence: TGTGCCAGCAGGACAGGGAACTATGGCTACACCTTC.

The chain employs TRBV25-1 and TRBJ2-5, with a weak D call TRBD1 (6 bases). Between the trimmed V and J ends, which lost 2 bases and 5 bases, there was a span of 12 bases. This CDR3 region has 14 residues. Germline V gene sequence: CDR1 MGHDK, CDR2 SYGVNS. CDR3 loop: CASSERQVLETQYF. CDR3 nucleotide sequence: TGTGCCAGCAGTGAAAGACAGGTCCTCGAGACCCAGTACTTC.

The rearrangement links TRBV9 to TRBJ1-2, with 7 positions matching TRBD1. Per the germline V gene, CDR1 is SGDLS and CDR2 is YYNGEE. Losses at the gene ends were 3 bases for V and 4 bases for J; bases not matched to a gene: 3. The CDR3 covers 13 residues. The CDR3 region has the DNA TGTGCCAGCAGCGAACAGGGGTCCTATGGCTACACCTTC. This translates into CASSEQGSYGYTF.

The rearrangement links TRBV5-1 to TRBJ2-1; D is uncertain. V lost 5 bases to trimming and J lost 5 bases, with 5 bases between them. The germline CDR1 and CDR2 sequences are SGHRS and YFSETQ. The CDR3 contains 11 residues. CDR3: CASSKNNEQFF. DNA for the CDR3: TGCGCCAGCAGTAAAAACAATGAGCAGTTCTTC.

The sample holds one count of this clone. The V gene is TRBV7-2, the J gene TRBJ2-7; 12 bases line up with TRBD2. After removal of 5 bases from V and 6 bases from J, the junction contained 5 bases not matched to a gene. CDR1 is SGHTA and CDR2 is FQGNSA in the germline V gene. The CDR3 is made up of 14 amino acids. CDR3 DNA: TGTGCCAGCAGCACTAGCGGGGGGAGTCTCGAGCAGTACTTC. It encodes CASSTSGGSLEQYF. Filled out from reference TRBV7-2 and TRBJ2-7, the complete variable domain reads GAGVSQSPSNKVTEKGKDVELRCDPISGHTALYWYRQSLGQGLEFLIYFQGNSAPDKSGLPSDRFSAERTGGSVSTLTIQRTQQEDSAVYLCASSTSGGSLEQYFGPGTRLTVT.

The chain combines TRBV7-9 with TRBJ2-1, with D perhaps matching TRBD2 (6 bases). There are 16 residues in the CDR3. Between the trimmed V and J ends, which lost 6 bases and 4 bases, there was a span of 19 bases. Germline CDR1 and CDR2: SEHNR and FQNEAQ (reference sequence). CDR3 nucleotides: TGTGCCAGCAGTTTCCAGGCGGGACTCTATTACAATGAGCAGTTCTTC. Residues: CASSFQAGLYYNEQFF.

V and J are TRBV4-3 and TRBJ2-1; 10 bases match TRBD2. The V segment lost 5 bases and the J segment 4 bases; nucleotides outside the gene matches: 8. Germline V gene data show CDR1 as LGHNA and CDR2 as YSLEER. CDR3 length: 16 residues. The CDR3 DNA reads TGCGCCAGCAGCGAAAAAACTAGCGGGACATACAATGAGCAGTTCTTC. Translation: CASSEKTSGTYNEQFF.

The CDR3 DNA is TGTGCCAGCAGCTTGGGGGGCAGAGCCTACGAGCAGTACTTC. Amino acids: CASSLGGRAYEQYF. The V and J genes are TRBV5-5 and TRBJ2-7, with a possible D match to TRBD1 (5 bases). CDR1 and CDR2 (germline): SGHKS, YYEKEE (reference sequence). V lost 0 bases and J lost 2, with 9 bases in between. The CDR3 runs 14 residues.

The J gene is TRBJ2-1, the V gene TRBV9, with 8 bases matching TRBD2. The germline V gene encodes CDR1 SGDLS and CDR2 YYNGEE. V lost 0 bases to trimming and J lost 9 bases; unmatched junction nucleotides: 8. The CDR3 has 15 amino acids. CDR3 DNA: TGTGCCAGCAGCGTAGGGGGTAGCGGGACTCGTGAGCAGTTCTTC. It encodes CASSVGGSGTREQFF.

The V and J genes are TRBV15 and TRBJ1-2; D uncertain. Trimming stripped 1 base from V and 4 bases from J, with 13 bases between. This CDR3 has 15 amino acids. Germline CDR1 and CDR2: LNHNV and YYDKDF (reference sequence). In DNA form, the CDR3 reads TGTGCCACCAGCAGAGCTGTGGCAGGCACCTATGGCTACACCTTC. This encodes CATSRAVAGTYGYTF. The whole variable domain, remainder taken from reference TRBV15 and TRBJ1-2, is DAMVIQNPRYQVTQFGKPVTLSCSQTLNHNVMYWYQQKSSQAPKLLFHYYDKDFNNEADTPDNFQSRRPNTSFCFLDIRSPGLGDTAMYLCATSRAVAGTYGYTFGSGTRLTVV.